Detailed here is one TCR beta chain. Its antigen is unidentified. This record comes from a study of T-cell memory formation after mild COVID-19. Overall study context: Clustering of TCRs was largely donor specific. Study-wide results and caveats: The finding that pre-infection memory included some responding clones suggested that cross-reactive memory joined. While clones contracting from day 15 to 85 were balanced between CD4 and CD8, later expanders leaned CD4+.

V lost 5 bases to trimming and J lost 7 bases; unmatched junction nucleotides: 4. The CDR3 is made up of 14 amino acids. Per germline, CDR1 LNHNV and CDR2 YYDKDF (reference sequence). Constant-segment-primed 5'RACE gave TCR alpha and TCR beta cDNA libraries with sample barcodes and UMIs. TCRdb processed the 5' RACE reads anew with MiXCR; each CDR3 protein has one entry. The sample lists 150,000 to 200,000 distinct CDR3 sequences, 11% occurring once. The sample comprised PBMCs or a T cell subset sorted from them (not recorded which). V and J are TRBV15 and TRBJ1-6; 8 bases fit TRBD1. The sequence was obtained from a man aged 18 to 29 who had mild COVID-19 (a few samples of this study predate the infection). Cell type and time point are not known. CDR3 amino acids: CATSATGGNSPLHF. DNA for the CDR3: TGTGCCACCAGCGCCACAGGGGGGAATTCACCCCTCCACTTT.